The source of this T cell receptor (beta chain) is a study of cytomegalovirus exposure and HLA in healthy donors. In the PCR, 60 Vbeta and 13 Jbeta primers were used. Here immunoSEQ multiplex PCR was the method, and the copy in TCRdb shows in-frame clones only, minus some. The sample records tens of thousands of clones, 70% to 80% being singletons. Germline lookup yields CDR1 SQVTM and CDR2 ANQGSEA. Trimming took off 4 bases at V and 3 bases at J, with 16 bases between the two ends. The length of the CDR3 is 14 residues. Worth noting for this clone: Its antigen remains unknown.

Study findings and constraints: HLA alleles showed associations with some 17,000 TCR beta sequences in a later analysis, at a 0.05 false discovery rate.

The sample taken for sequencing was PBMCs. The TCR sequence derives from a woman in her twenties or thirties in good health and CMV-seronegative. This chain uses TRBV29-1 with TRBJ2-7, with D tentatively TRBD1 (6 bases). This chain's CDR3 is CSVVSQGLHYEQYF. In DNA form, the CDR3 reads TGCAGCGTTGTATCACAGGGCCTTCACTACGAGCAGTACTTC.